Ten or more counts support the clone carrying this T cell receptor (beta chain). Its antigen is unidentified. Prior to thyroid surgery, none of the patients had received any treatment. In germline, CDR1 is KGHSH, CDR2 LQKENI. The CDR3 consists of 13 residues. Trimming took 5 bases from V and 6 from J, leaving 14 bases between them. MiXCR re-clonotyped the PCR reads for TCRdb. The repertoire holds tens of thousands of clones, more than 13% seen once, with 3.6% in the top ten. The data derive from a study of metastatic and nonmetastatic thyroid tumors. Study findings and constraints: The study reportedly found significantly higher TCR beta diversity in malignant thyroid tumors than benign nodules, in blood and tumor.

This TCR was sampled from a female donor with papillary thyroid cancer or a benign thyroid nodule (not recorded which). Some clones in this sample may be carry-over from other donors' samples. Sequencing input: blood. The V gene is TRBV18, the J gene TRBJ2-7; D possibly corresponds to TRBD1 (5 bases). Here the CDR3 DNA reads TGTGCCAGCTCAGGGGTCAGGGCAGGCGAGCAGTACTTC. This codes for CASSGVRAGEQYF. Combining the CDR3 with reference TRBV18 and TRBJ2-7 gives the whole variable domain NAGVMQNPRHLVRRRGQEARLRCSPMKGHSHVYWYRQLPEEGLKFMVYLQKENIIDESGMPKERFSAEFPKEGPSILRIQQVVRGDSAAYFCASSGVRAGEQYFGPGTRLTVT.